This TCR beta chain was sequenced during a study of PD-1 blockade in classical Hodgkin lymphoma. General study results and limits: TCR diversity at baseline was reported to be reduced in newly diagnosed patients relative to healthy donors. Exclusion was applied to patients who started nivolumab under 1 year after ASCT.

Notes on this clone: Its matching antigen is unknown. Relative to the germline gene, one junction end is altered; a read error may explain this.

This CDR3 region has 14 residues. Germline V lookup: CDR1 SGHAT, CDR2 FQNNGV. Sequencing used immunoSEQ multiplex PCR; TCRdb keeps in-frame clones, though not all of them. The sample has some 43,000 clones; about 85% are singletons. In every patient, relapse followed autologous stem cell transplantation, while exposure to brentuximab vedotin differed. The chain carries TRBV11-2 and TRBJ2-1; possible D gene TRBD1, 5 bases. The sequence came from a human donor with classical Hodgkin lymphoma. Sequencing used peripheral blood mononuclear cells (PBMCs), obtained before the second cycle of nivolumab. In nucleotides, the CDR3 is TGTGCCAGCAGCTTAGGGGGCGGCCCCGATGAACAGTTCTTC. It translates to CASSLGGGPDEQFF. The full variable domain, its missing parts supplied by reference TRBV11-2 and TRBJ2-1, is EAGVAQSPRYKIIEKRQSVAFWCNPISGHATLYWYQQILGQGPKLLIQFQNNGVVDDSQLPKDRFSAERLKGVDSTLKIQPAKLEDSAVYLCASSLGGGPDEQFFGPGTRLTVL.